This paragraph covers one T cell receptor (beta chain) sequence. The repertoire was sequenced with immunoSEQ multiplex PCR; TCRdb's copy has only in-frame clones and lacks some. The sample consists of 300,000 to 400,000 clones, under 70% of them appearing once. This sample is drawn from a study of cytotoxic CD8 clonotypes in ibrutinib-treated CLL. This CDR3 is 14 amino acids long. V was pared by 5 bases and J by 5 bases, with 6 bases of the junction left unmatched. Germline V gene sequence: CDR1 PRHDT, CDR2 FYEKMQ (reference sequence). This chain joins TRBV13 and TRBJ2-7; TRBD2 agrees at 10 bases. This receptor was identified in a human donor with chronic lymphocytic leukemia. Sequencing was performed on PBMCs, taken after 36 months of ibrutinib treatment. CDR3 protein: CASSLSGRAHEQYF. In nucleotides, the CDR3 is TGTGCCAGCAGCCTCAGCGGGAGGGCCCACGAGCAGTACTTC.